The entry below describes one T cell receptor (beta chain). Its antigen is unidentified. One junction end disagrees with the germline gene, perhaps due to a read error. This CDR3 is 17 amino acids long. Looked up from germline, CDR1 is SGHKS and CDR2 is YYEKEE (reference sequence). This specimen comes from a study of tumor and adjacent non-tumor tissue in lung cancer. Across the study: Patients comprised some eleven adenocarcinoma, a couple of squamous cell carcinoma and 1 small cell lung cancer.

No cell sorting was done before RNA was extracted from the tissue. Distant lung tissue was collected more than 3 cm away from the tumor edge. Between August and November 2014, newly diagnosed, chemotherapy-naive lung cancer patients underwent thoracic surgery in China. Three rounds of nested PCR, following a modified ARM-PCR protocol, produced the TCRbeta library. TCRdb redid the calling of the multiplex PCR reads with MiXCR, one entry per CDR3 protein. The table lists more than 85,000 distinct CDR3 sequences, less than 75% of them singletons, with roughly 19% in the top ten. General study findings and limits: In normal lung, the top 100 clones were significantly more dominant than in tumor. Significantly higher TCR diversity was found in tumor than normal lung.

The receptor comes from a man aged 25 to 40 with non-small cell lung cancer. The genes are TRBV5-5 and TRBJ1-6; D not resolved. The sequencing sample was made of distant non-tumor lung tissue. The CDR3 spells CASSLVARRSYNSHLHF. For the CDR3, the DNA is TGTGCCAGTAGCTTGGTGGCGAGAAGGTCCTATAATTCACACCTCCACTTT.